These 27 T cell receptor beta chains share one sample of origin, sequenced in a study of blood T cell repertoires in COVID-19. Profiling relied on immunoSEQ multiplex PCR, and the TCRdb table lists in-frame clones only, not all of them. The data contain approximately 100,000 clones, around nine tenths of them singletons. The sequenced sample consisted of peripheral blood. The source of these receptors is a man between 50 and 59 years old with acute or convalescent COVID-19.

The V call is TRBV2, the J call TRBJ2-1, with D possibly being TRBD1 (6 bases). Germline values: CDR1 SNHLY, CDR2 FYNNEI. The V end lost 5 bases, the J end lost 2 bases, and 13 bases lay between the germline ends. The length of the CDR3 is 15 residues. The CDR3: CASSKRQAPYNEQFF. CDR3 coding DNA: TGTGCCAGCAGTAAAAGACAGGCCCCCTACAATGAGCAGTTCTTC.

The chain combines TRBV11-3 with TRBJ2-5; D possibly corresponds to TRBD1 (6 bases). The CDR3 has 13 residues. CDR1 is SGHNT, CDR2 YENEEA, per germline. The ends were cut back, 5 bases at V and 6 bases at J, with 13 bases in the middle. The CDR3 bases are TGTGCCAGCAGCCAGGGGAGAAGCCAGACCCAGTACTTC. Residues: CASSQGRSQTQYF.

The chain carries TRBV2 and TRBJ1-1; a possible D gene is TRBD1 (6 bases). Germline values: CDR1 SNHLY, CDR2 FYNNEI. This CDR3 is 13 amino acids long. Trimming removed 8 bases at V and 1 base at J, with 11 bases between. The CDR3 sequence is CASQRGSNTEAFF. The CDR3 coding sequence is TGTGCCAGCCAAAGGGGGTCGAACACTGAAGCTTTCTTT. Variable domain in full (rest from reference TRBV2 and TRBJ1-1): EPEVTQTPSHQVTQMGQEVILRCVPISNHLYFYWYRQILGQKVEFLVSFYNNEISEKSEIFDDQFSVERPDGSNFTLKIRSTKLEDSAMYFCASQRGSNTEAFFGQGTRLTVV.

This clone was picked up a small number of times. This chain joins TRBV5-1 and TRBJ1-3; possible D gene TRBD1, 6 bases. The CDR3 sequence is 14 residues long. V gave up 4 bases and J gave up 4 bases, with 12 bases separating them. Germline CDR1 and CDR2: SGHRS and YFSETQ. The CDR3 DNA reads TGCGCCAGCAGCGTGGGGGGCAGGGGAAACACCATATATTTT. Translating gives CASSVGGRGNTIYF.

V gene TRBV6-1 combines with J gene TRBJ2-1, with 11 bases matching TRBD2. V was pared by 3 bases and J by 7 bases, with 5 bases of the junction left unmatched. Germline loops: CDR1 MNHNS, CDR2 SASEGT. CDR3 length equals 15 residues. This CDR3 reads CASSDLAGGPNEQFF. For the CDR3, the DNA is TGTGCCAGCAGTGATTTAGCGGGAGGGCCGAATGAGCAGTTCTTC.

In its sample, this clone was seen once. J is TRBJ2-1 and V is TRBV27; 9 bases match TRBD2. The CDR3 runs to 15 residues. The germline V gene has CDR1 MNHEY and CDR2 SMNVEV (reference sequence). The trim removed 4 bases at V and 4 bases at J, leaving 5 bases unmatched. The CDR3 DNA reads TGTGCCAGCAGTTCTCTTAGCGGGAGATACAATGAGCAGTTCTTC. Translated: CASSSLSGRYNEQFF.

The table lists this clone with a few counts. This CDR3 is also generated by other DNA sequences in the sample. V usage is TRBV18 and J usage is TRBJ2-1; 7 bases are shared with TRBD1. V was pared by 3 bases and J by 3 bases, with 5 bases of the junction left unmatched. The CDR3 is 15 amino acids. Germline lookup yields CDR1 KGHSH and CDR2 LQKENI. CDR3 nucleotides: TGTGCCAGCTCACCCGGGACAGATTACTACAATGAGCAGTTCTTC. Translating it yields CASSPGTDYYNEQFF.

This rearrangement joins TRBV4-1 to TRBJ1-1, with 7 bases aligning to TRBD1. Germline values: CDR1 MGHRA, CDR2 YSYEKL. CDR3 length: 16 amino acids. V shed 2 bases, J shed 1 base, and the junction held 7 bases outside the gene matches. This CDR3 is CASSQSGQARNTEAFF. The CDR3, as DNA: TGCGCCAGCAGCCAATCCGGACAGGCAAGGAACACTGAAGCTTTCTTT.

The chain recombines TRBV11-2 with TRBJ2-7; D gene uncertain. V lost 0 bases and J lost 0, with 9 bases in between. In germline, CDR1 is SGHAT, CDR2 FQNNGV. There are 15 residues in the CDR3. The CDR3 protein is CASSLDRGSSYEQYF. Here the CDR3 DNA reads TGTGCCAGCAGCTTAGACCGAGGCAGCTCCTACGAGCAGTACTTC.

J is TRBJ2-1 and V is TRBV24-1, with 11 bases that match TRBD2. Germline assignment: CDR1 KGHDR and CDR2 SFDVKD. The CDR3 sequence is 15 residues long. The junction had 4 bases not matched to a gene; V was cut back by 4 bases and J by 6 bases. The CDR3 reads CATSDPLAGANEQFF. The CDR3 nucleotides are TGTGCCACCAGTGACCCACTAGCGGGAGCCAATGAGCAGTTCTTC.

The count of this clone is one. V gene TRBV11-3 combines with J gene TRBJ2-7, with a weak D call TRBD2 (7 bases). This CDR3 contains 14 residues. Germline assignment: CDR1 SGHNT and CDR2 YENEEA. The V and J ends lost 2 bases and 5 bases respectively, with 13 bases between them. This chain's CDR3 is CASSLTGRENEQYF. In nucleotides, the CDR3 is TGTGCCAGCAGCTTAACAGGGCGGGAGAACGAGCAGTACTTC.

CDR3 loop: CASSFPRTGMGVYGYTF. CDR3 DNA: TGTGCCAGCAGCTTTCCTCGGACAGGGATGGGGGTCTATGGCTACACCTTC. The chain has TRBV11-2 and TRBJ1-2; 8 bases map to TRBD1. CDR1 is SGHAT, CDR2 FQNNGV, per germline. Trimming at V came to 3 bases and at J to 4 bases, leaving 13 bases not matched to a gene. The CDR3 extends over 17 amino acids.

This chain uses TRBV12-5 with TRBJ2-1; no clear D. V lost 9 bases to trimming and J lost 7 bases, with 13 bases between them. The CDR3 covers 12 residues. Germline loops: CDR1 LGHNT, CDR2 FRNRAP. DNA for the CDR3: TGTGCTAGCCTCGGAGCTCGGAATGAGCAGTTCTTC. It codes for CASLGARNEQFF.

The chain combines TRBV5-1 with TRBJ2-3, with D perhaps TRBD1 (5 bases). V was trimmed by 0 bases and J by 2 bases, leaving 10 bases between them. The CDR3 runs to 15 residues. Looked up from germline, CDR1 is SGHRS and CDR2 is YFSETQ. The CDR3 loop is CASSLGRVITDTQYF. The CDR3 DNA reads as TGCGCCAGCAGCTTGGGCAGGGTGATCACAGATACGCAGTATTTT.

This clone was counted once. The rearrangement links TRBV6-1 to TRBJ2-2; the D gene is possibly TRBD2 (5 bases). Germline values: CDR1 MNHNS, CDR2 SASEGT. This CDR3 spans 16 amino acids. V lost 2 bases and J lost 5, with 15 bases in between. CDR3 DNA sequence: TGTGCCAGCAGTGAAAATCCAGCGGCGGGTACCGGGGAGCTGTTTTTT. Residues: CASSENPAAGTGELFF.

The chain has TRBV5-6 and TRBJ1-2, with 8 bases aligning to TRBD1. The CDR3 contains 14 residues. V was clipped by 0 bases and J by 8 bases; unmatched bases: 6. Per germline, CDR1 SGHDT and CDR2 YYEEEE. CDR3 bases: TGTGCCAGCAGCTTGGCGGACAGGGTAGCCGGCTACACCTTC. It translates to CASSLADRVAGYTF.

V is TRBV10-3 and J is TRBJ2-4, with D perhaps TRBD1 (6 bases). The CDR3 sequence is 14 residues long. Germline V CDR1 and CDR2: ENHRY, SYGVKD. The V and J ends lost 0 bases and 8 bases respectively, with 11 bases between them. In DNA, the CDR3 is TGTGCCATCAGTGAGTCTGGGGGCTCCGACATTCAGTACTTC. Protein: CAISESGGSDIQYF.

The chain's CDR3 is CATSRDREQPQHF. The CDR3 nucleotides are TGTGCCACCAGCCGGGACAGGGAACAGCCCCAGCATTTT. This chain uses TRBV15 with TRBJ1-5, with 9 nucleotides matching TRBD1. This CDR3 region has 13 residues. Germline V gene lookup returns CDR1 LNHNV and CDR2 YYDKDF (reference sequence). V gave up 5 bases and J gave up 7 bases; unmatched junction bases: 3.

V and J are TRBV11-3 and TRBJ2-1; tentatively, D is TRBD2 (5 bases). The CDR3 contains 15 residues. Trimming shortened V by 0 bases and J by 7 bases, and 13 bases separated the two germline ends. CDR1 is SGHNT and CDR2 is YENEEA in the germline V gene. The CDR3 nucleotides are TGTGCCAGCAGCTTAGACAGCCAGCGGCGGAATGAGCAGTTCTTC. It encodes CASSLDSQRRNEQFF.

The rearrangement joins TRBV15 to TRBJ1-2; D perhaps matches TRBD1 (5 bases). The CDR3 extends over 18 amino acids. Trimming shortened V by 2 bases and J by 1 base, and 20 bases separated the two germline ends. Per the germline V gene, CDR1 is LNHNV and CDR2 is YYDKDF (reference sequence). The chain's CDR3 is CATSRSATHRRYNYGYTF. CDR3 coding DNA: TGTGCCACCAGCAGATCTGCCACCCACAGGCGGTATAACTATGGCTACACCTTC.

The CDR3 DNA is TGTGCCAGCAGCTTCACGCCGGGGTCGGCCACTGAAGCTTTCTTT. Protein sequence: CASSFTPGSATEAFF. The V gene is TRBV7-8, the J gene TRBJ1-1; no firm D call. The germline gives CDR1 SGHVS, CDR2 FQNEAQ. This CDR3 comprises 15 residues. V shed 3 bases and J shed 4 bases, with 15 bases lying between them.

The chain is built from TRBV27 and TRBJ1-5, with D possibly matching TRBD1 (6 bases). CDR3 length: 14 amino acids. CDR1 and CDR2 from the germline V gene are MNHEY and SMNVEV (reference sequence). The V and J ends lost 8 bases and 3 bases respectively, with 14 bases between them. The CDR3 coding sequence is TGTGCCAGCTCTTTAGCAGGGGACAATCAGCCCCAGCATTTT. Amino acids: CASSLAGDNQPQHF.

The rearrangement joins TRBV11-2 to TRBJ2-1, with 9 bases matching TRBD2. The germline gives CDR1 SGHAT, CDR2 FQNNGV. V trimming: 4 bases; J trimming: 9 bases; junction bases outside the gene matches: 7. The length of the CDR3 is 14 residues. This CDR3 is CASSWGTSTAEQFF. For the CDR3, the DNA is TGTGCCAGCAGCTGGGGGACTAGCACCGCTGAGCAGTTCTTC.

This clone has only a few counts. The V call is TRBV5-1, the J call TRBJ1-3, with D possibly TRBD1 on 5 matching bases. V lost 0 bases to trimming and J lost 0 bases, with 16 bases between them. Per germline, CDR1 SGHRS and CDR2 YFSETQ. The CDR3 length is 18 residues. The CDR3 region is CASSLDPLQGYSGNTIYF. CDR3 nucleotide sequence: TGCGCCAGCAGCTTGGATCCCCTGCAGGGCTACTCTGGAAACACCATATATTTT. Filled out from reference TRBV5-1 and TRBJ1-3, the complete variable domain reads KAGVTQTPRYLIKTRGQQVTLSCSPISGHRSVSWYQQTPGQGLQFLFEYFSETQRNKGNFPGRFSGRQFSNSRSEMNVSTLELGDSALYLCASSLDPLQGYSGNTIYFGEGSWLTVV.

The chain recombines TRBV27 with TRBJ2-3; 10 nucleotides align to TRBD2. The CDR3 extends over 20 amino acids. CDR1 is MNHEY, CDR2 SMNVEV, per germline (reference sequence). Germline trimming cut 4 bases from V and 1 base from J; bases unmatched to any gene: 17. CDR3: CASSSRWETASGSGTDTQYF. CDR3 bases: TGTGCCAGCAGTTCCCGGTGGGAGACCGCTAGCGGGAGCGGCACAGATACGCAGTATTTT.

The chain is built from TRBV10-1 and TRBJ2-7; TRBD1 is a possible D gene (6 bases). Germline CDR1 and CDR2: WNHNN and SYGVQD (reference sequence). This CDR3 contains 13 residues. V gave up 4 bases and J gave up 5 bases, with 12 bases separating them. The CDR3 coding sequence is TGCGCCAGCAGTGCGCCAGGGGCCCACGAGCAGTACTTC. Its protein is CASSAPGAHEQYF.

The chain couples TRBV5-1 to TRBJ2-3, with a possible D match to TRBD1 (5 bases). The CDR3 is 13 residues long. Germline CDR1 SGHRS, CDR2 YFSETQ. The ends were cut back, 5 bases at V and 2 bases at J, with 9 bases in the middle. CDR3 bases: TGCGCCAGCAGGAAGGGGCCCACAGATACGCAGTATTTT. Residues: CASRKGPTDTQYF. Variable domain in full (rest from reference TRBV5-1 and TRBJ2-3): KAGVTQTPRYLIKTRGQQVTLSCSPISGHRSVSWYQQTPGQGLQFLFEYFSETQRNKGNFPGRFSGRQFSNSRSEMNVSTLELGDSALYLCASRKGPTDTQYFGPGTRLTVL.